The rows below give T cell receptor beta chains drawn from one sample of a study of CD8 T cells in ankylosing spondylitis. TCRdb processed the 5' RACE reads anew with MiXCR; each CDR3 protein has one entry. The sample includes 250,000 or so distinct CDR3 sequences, about 20% of them seen just once. Input material: blood, either unsorted or a sorted T cell fraction (not recorded which). The receptors shown here come from a male donor with ankylosing spondylitis or in good health (not recorded which). Each CDR3 is given with its conserved first and last residue. D genes are given only for firm matches. A clone size is listed for some rows: how often the clone was seen (once, few, many), or a class if it is expanded.

d_call j_call clone_size v_call cdr3_aa
. TRBJ2-1 . TRBV5-6 CASSLDTGTRGDEQFF
. TRBJ1-1 few TRBV5-6 CASSVTDGLTEAFF
TRBD1 TRBJ1-6 few TRBV6-2/TRBV6-3 CASRKGQANSPLHF
. TRBJ2-2 few TRBV4-1 CASGQEDTNTGELFF
. TRBJ1-4 . TRBV12-3/TRBV12-4 CASSLERGTNEKLFF
. TRBJ2-2 few TRBV19 CASSVSDRLLGNTGELFF
. TRBJ2-2 few TRBV29-1 CSADLGTGELFF
. TRBJ2-1 . TRBV9 CASSVEGDTFSGEQFF
TRBD1 TRBJ2-7 few TRBV5-4 CASSSGQGAGEQYF
TRBD2 TRBJ2-1 . TRBV29-1 CSVAGPWTSGEDNEQFF
TRBD1 TRBJ2-1 few TRBV29-1 CSVPGDRGYNEQFF
. TRBJ2-7 . TRBV9 CASSVAGRPYEQYF
. TRBJ1-1 many TRBV5-1 CASSLASSPEAFF
TRBD2 TRBJ2-1 few TRBV11-1 CASSPLTSGRSSSYNEQFF
TRBD2 TRBJ2-1 many TRBV27 CASSLGSGSWEFF
. TRBJ1-5 . TRBV19 CASSPSDHQPQHF
TRBD1 TRBJ2-2 few TRBV6-5 CASSYGQGAWYGTGELFF
. TRBJ1-1 . TRBV7-2 CASSELWGLGTEAFF
. TRBJ2-7 few TRBV25-1 CASSEGESYEQYF
TRBD2 TRBJ2-5 . TRBV5-1 CASSPRGLAEETQYF
. TRBJ2-1 . TRBV7-7 CASSLTPGVHNEQFF
. TRBJ2-5 . TRBV29-1 CSVLGTEETQYF
TRBD1 TRBJ1-1 . TRBV7-6 CASSLEGAGTEAFF
. TRBJ2-7 many TRBV3-1 CASSQERQSYEQYF
. TRBJ2-3 . TRBV20-1 CSARGPLGGRTDTQYF
TRBD2 TRBJ2-1 . TRBV6-2/TRBV6-3 CASTQLAGASYNEQFF
. TRBJ2-7 . TRBV5-1 CASSRTTGPSYEQYF
TRBD2 TRBJ2-5 . TRBV12-3/TRBV12-4 CASSFRTSGGETQYF
. TRBJ1-1 . TRBV20-1 CSANNLQLLDTEAFF
TRBD2 TRBJ2-1 few TRBV7-3 CASSLIGGLAGVSEQFF
. TRBJ2-3 many TRBV9 CASSVGPGKGTDTQYF
TRBD2 TRBJ2-7 few TRBV6-1 CASSGRSSGRAGEQYF
. TRBJ2-1 . TRBV28 CASSLTGAAPEQFF
. TRBJ2-7 many TRBV27 CASSLGGGPYEQYF
TRBD2 TRBJ2-2 few TRBV20-1 CSARPPGGLVVANTGELFF
TRBD2 TRBJ2-1 few TRBV20-1 CSAPGRISYNEQFF
. TRBJ2-7 many TRBV6-5 CASSYSMPGGGYEQYF
. TRBJ2-1 once TRBV12-5 CASGPLGGTPYNEQFF
. TRBJ2-7 many TRBV10-3 CAISEVGAGDEQYF
. TRBJ1-1 . TRBV24-1 CAPRGLAFF
TRBD2 TRBJ2-1 . TRBV6-2/TRBV6-3 CASRIPVAGNGNEQFF
. TRBJ2-7 . TRBV11-2 CASSPSLQGSPYEQYF
. TRBJ2-7 . TRBV7-9 CASSFRGTVYEQYF
TRBD2 TRBJ2-7 . TRBV6-5 CASSYSPGGGYEQYF
TRBD2 TRBJ2-7 few TRBV6-1 CASFKAGLAGVSEQYF
. TRBJ2-7 . TRBV4-3 CASSQDSGVSYEQYF
TRBD2 TRBJ2-7 many TRBV20-1 CSASRLAGTVYF
TRBD2 TRBJ2-3 many TRBV29-1 CSVEDVLDLAGGTDTQYF
. TRBJ2-5 few TRBV4-1 CASSETRGYQETQYF
. TRBJ1-1 . TRBV29-1 CSVEVAGLTEAFF
TRBD1 TRBJ2-3 many TRBV6-2/TRBV6-3 CASSPGQGADTQYF
. TRBJ2-1 . TRBV7-8 CASSSPHDEQFF
. TRBJ2-2 many TRBV21-1 CASSKSPAPSTGELFF
TRBD1 TRBJ2-3 few TRBV5-1 CASRWGQGITDTQYF
TRBD2 TRBJ2-2 . TRBV11-1 CASSASGLAGENTGELFF
TRBD2 TRBJ2-1 few TRBV5-5 CASSSRLAGNEQFF
. TRBJ2-5 . TRBV15 CATSRDFGGSQETQYF
TRBD2 TRBJ2-1 . TRBV12-3/TRBV12-4 CASSFRGENGNEQFF
TRBD2 TRBJ2-3 few TRBV9 CASSGETSGNPDTQYF
TRBD2 TRBJ2-1 . TRBV4-1 CASSQLLAEEGVF